The 31 T cell receptor beta chains listed next were all sequenced from one sample in a study of tumor and adjacent non-tumor tissue in lung cancer. TCRbeta libraries were built with three rounds of nested PCR, modified from ARM-PCR. Via MiXCR, TCRdb re-called the multiplex PCR reads, giving one row per CDR3 protein. The sample carries 70,000 or so distinct CDR3 sequences, almost 60% recorded once. The template was RNA from unsorted bulk tissue. Sequenced material: lung tumor tissue. The receptors stem from a man aged 45-65 years with non-small cell lung cancer.

The chain combines TRBV4-2 with TRBJ2-1, with D possibly matching TRBD1 (5 bases). Germline V gene data show CDR1 as LGHNA and CDR2 as YNFKEQ. CDR3 length: 13 amino acids. V lost 4 bases and J lost 7, with 11 bases in between. The DNA of the CDR3 is TGTGCCAGCAGCCGTAACCAGGGAAATGAGCAGTTCTTC. As protein: CASSRNQGNEQFF.

This clonotype was seen a few times. Being one base from a much bigger clone, this may be a read error. The chain is built from TRBV20-1 and TRBJ2-3; 9 bases are a match to TRBD1. This CDR3 spans 16 amino acids. Germline V lookup: CDR1 DFQATT, CDR2 SNEGSKA (reference sequence). CDR3 in amino acids: CSARFSGQGVTGTQYF. The CDR3 nucleotides read TGCAGTGCTAGATTCTCGGGACAGGGTGTCACAGGTACGCAGTATTTT.

This clonotype was counted between two and nine times. A read error is likely, as this CDR3 ends without the conserved phenylalanine or tryptophan. V usage is TRBV29-1 and J usage is TRBJ2-7, with a weak D call TRBD1 (6 bases). This CDR3 comprises 11 residues. Trimming pared 4 bases from V and 4 bases from J, leaving 8 bases between. Per germline, CDR1 SQVTM and CDR2 ANQGSEA. The CDR3 DNA reads as TGCAGCGTTGGGGGGCAGTACGAGCAGTACTTA. Residues: CSVGGQYEQYL.

The J gene is TRBJ2-7, the V gene TRBV6-6; weak D call: TRBD1 (5 bases). V lost 5 bases, J lost 3 bases, and 17 bases lay in between. This CDR3 comprises 15 residues. Per germline, CDR1 MNHNY and CDR2 SVGAGI (reference sequence). CDR3 sequence reads: CASSRADKAYYEQYF. In DNA, the CDR3 is TGTGCCAGCAGTAGGGCGGACAAAGCATACTACGAGCAGTACTTC.

The J gene is TRBJ2-5, the V gene TRBV15; D remains unclear. Between the trimmed V and J ends, which lost 0 bases and 1 base, there was a span of 0 bases. Germline V gene data show CDR1 as LNHNV and CDR2 as YYDKDF (reference sequence). The CDR3 runs 12 residues. The CDR3 nucleotides are TGTGCCACCAGCAGAGACCAAGAGACCCAGTACTTC. It is translated as CATSRDQETQYF. The variable domain in full, completed from reference TRBV15 and TRBJ2-5, reads DAMVIQNPRYQVTQFGKPVTLSCSQTLNHNVMYWYQQKSSQAPKLLFHYYDKDFNNEADTPDNFQSRRPNTSFCFLDIRSPGLGDTAMYLCATSRDQETQYFGPGTRLLVL.

As concerns this clonotype: A much bigger clone sits one base away, suggesting this may be a read error. The CDR3 is CASLGTSNELFF. DNA for the CDR3: TGTGCCAGCCTTGGGACTAGCAATGAGCTGTTCTTC. V and J are TRBV12-3 or TRBV12-4 and TRBJ2-1, with 9 bases aligning to TRBD2. The CDR3 loop spans 12 amino acids.

In its sample, this clonotype was seen a few times. The chain recombines TRBV28 with TRBJ2-7, with TRBD1 matching over 9 bases. The junction had 10 bases not matched to a gene; V was cut back by 4 bases and J by 9 bases. Germline V lookup: CDR1 MDHEN, CDR2 SYDVKM. This CDR3 is built from 14 residues. The CDR3: CASSSAGTGNGQYF. CDR3 coding DNA: TGTGCCAGCAGTTCCGCCGGGACAGGGAATGGGCAGTACTTC.

Turning to this clonotype: Germline is not matched at one junction end, which may reflect a read error. The J gene is TRBJ2-7, the V gene TRBV27; 7 positions agree with TRBD1. The V gene's germline CDR1 is MNHEY and CDR2 SMNVEV (reference sequence). The CDR3 has 14 residues. CDR3 DNA sequence: TGTGCCAGCAGTGGACAGGTGAGCTCCTACGAGCAGTGCTTC. It is translated as CASSGQVSSYEQCF.

This clonotype is deemed medium-sized. The CDR3 reads CASSLDRGSADTQYF. CDR3 sequence (DNA): TGTGCCAGCAGCTTAGATCGCGGATCGGCAGATACGCAGTATTTT. The rearrangement joins TRBV11-2 to TRBJ2-3; D gene ambiguous. The germline V gene has CDR1 SGHAT and CDR2 FQNNGV. The ends were cut back, 0 bases at V and 4 bases at J, with 11 bases in the middle. The CDR3 contains 15 residues.

This clonotype was detected only a few times. This chain links TRBV7-8 with TRBJ2-7; the D gene could be TRBD1 or TRBD2 (5 bases each). Trimming stripped 4 bases from V and 5 bases from J, with 18 bases between. The CDR3 covers 15 residues. Looked up from germline, CDR1 is SGHVS and CDR2 is FQNEAQ. The CDR3 coding sequence is TGTGCCAGCAGCTCCCGGGACCGCCGCCACCACGAGCAGTACTTC. Amino acid sequence: CASSSRDRRHHEQYF.

Regarding this clonotype: The CDR3 end shows no conserved phenylalanine or tryptophan, and so a read error is likely. J is TRBJ1-5 and V is TRBV6-1; possibly TRBD1 for D (5 bases). The CDR3 contains 15 residues. The V gene's germline CDR1 is MNHNS and CDR2 SASEGT. CDR3 in DNA: TGTACCAGCAGTGAAGCTTTTCGTGGGGCTCAGCCCCAGCATTTA. It codes for CTSSEAFRGAQPQHL.

This clonotype was recorded at least ten times. This chain links TRBV6-5 with TRBJ2-1; weak D call: TRBD2 (5 bases). This CDR3 has 15 amino acids. CDR1 is MNHEY and CDR2 is SVGAGI in the germline V gene. Trimming took off 2 bases at V and 0 bases at J, with 8 bases between the two ends. The CDR3: CASSYRESSYNEQFF. In DNA form, the CDR3 reads TGTGCCAGCAGTTACCGGGAAAGCTCCTACAATGAGCAGTTCTTC.

Remarks on this clonotype: Compared with germline, one end of the junction differs, possibly owing to a read error. This chain links TRBV5-6 with TRBJ2-7; the match to TRBD2 covers 10 bases. Germline assignment: CDR1 SGHDT and CDR2 YYEEEE. The CDR3 consists of 17 residues. The CDR3 here is CASSSSGLAWGLYEQYF. DNA for the CDR3: TGTGCCAGCAGCTCTTCGGGACTAGCGTGGGGACTCTACGAGCAGTATTTC.

As to this clonotype: Being one base from a much bigger clone, this may be a read error. The V gene is TRBV7-8, the J gene TRBJ2-2, with 7 bases that match TRBD2. There are 15 residues in the CDR3. CDR1 SGHVS and CDR2 FQNEAQ come from the germline V gene. The J segment lost 5 bases and the V segment lost 6 bases, leaving 9 bases of the junction unmatched. The CDR3 nucleotides read TGTGCCAGCAGGCTAGCGGAAGGAGTAACCGGGGAGCTGTTTTTT. This translates into CASRLAEGVTGELFF.

In its sample, this clonotype was seen many times. V is TRBV10-3 and J is TRBJ2-4; D is undetermined. The germline V gene has CDR1 ENHRY and CDR2 SYGVKD. The CDR3 contains 15 residues. The germline V and J ends were trimmed by 1 base and 0 bases, with 7 bases remaining between them. The CDR3 spells CAISEFRVAKNIQYF. The CDR3, as DNA: TGTGCCATCAGTGAGTTTAGGGTAGCCAAAAACATTCAGTACTTC.

Turning to this clonotype: This clone may be a read error of a much larger clone one base away. The rearrangement uses TRBV29-1 and TRBJ2-2; a possible D gene is TRBD2 (5 bases). CDR1 and CDR2 (germline): SQVTM, ANQGSEA. The CDR3 is 15 residues long. Trimming removed 6 bases at V and 0 bases at J, with 14 bases between. The CDR3 DNA reads as TGCAGCGTAGTTGGGAGTGCCACGAACACCGGGGAGCTGTTTTTT. This codes for CSVVGSATNTGELFF.

As regards this clonotype: A clone one base away is much larger, so this may be a read error. The rearrangement links TRBV5-5 to TRBJ2-3, with D perhaps TRBD2 (6 bases). CDR1 and CDR2 (germline): SGHKS, YYEKEE (reference sequence). This CDR3 contains 14 residues. Trimming shortened V by 0 bases and J by 7 bases, and 12 bases separated the two germline ends. The chain's CDR3 is CASSLGRDSNTQYF. The DNA for the CDR3 is TGTGCCAGCAGCTTGGGTAGGGACTCAAATACGCAGTATTTT.

Points on this clonotype: Given a much more abundant clone one base away, this may be a read error. The chain couples TRBV6-1 to TRBJ1-2, with D perhaps TRBD1 (5 bases). CDR1 and CDR2 (germline): MNHNS, SASEGT. The CDR3 is 13 amino acids. CDR3 bases: TGTACCAGCAGTACCGACAGCAACTATGGCTACACCTTC. Translation gives CTSSTDSNYGYTF.

On this clonotype itself: A read error may account for a junction end that differs from germline. The genes are TRBV11-2 and TRBJ2-5; D possibly matches TRBD1 or TRBD2 (5 bases each). Per germline, CDR1 SGHAT and CDR2 FQNNGV. This CDR3 spans 12 amino acids. The chain's CDR3 is CTSRENQGAQYF. The CDR3 nucleotides are TGTACCAGCAGGGAGAATCAAGGGGCCCAGTACTTC.

Worth noting for this clonotype: The missing conserved phenylalanine or tryptophan at the end of this CDR3 makes a read error likely. The V and J genes are TRBV28 and TRBJ2-7, with 7 bases matching TRBD1. This CDR3 is 13 amino acids long. The trim removed 9 bases at V and 1 base at J, leaving 6 bases unmatched. Germline V CDR1 and CDR2: MDHEN, SYDVKM. Written as DNA, the CDR3 is TGTGCCAGTTTACCGGGACAGTCCTACGAGCAGTACTTA. Its protein is CASLPGQSYEQYL.

For this clonotype: One end of the junction is discordant with germline, which a read error may explain. The V and J genes are TRBV6-1 and TRBJ1-5; no firm D call. Germline loops: CDR1 MNHNS, CDR2 SASEGT. This CDR3 comprises 16 residues. CDR3 loop: CASNEDWAGNNQPQHF. The CDR3 nucleotides are TGTGCCAGCAATGAGGACTGGGCAGGCAACAATCAACCCCAGCATTTT.

This clonotype was recorded at least ten times. The gene calls are TRBV5-4 and TRBJ2-1, with D possibly TRBD1 on 5 matching bases. The V end was cut by 6 bases, the J end by 3 bases, with 13 bases between. This CDR3 region has 14 residues. Germline values: CDR1 SGHNT, CDR2 YYREEE (reference sequence). The CDR3 loop reads CASKVGADYNEQFF. The CDR3 DNA is TGTGCCAGCAAAGTTGGGGCAGACTACAATGAGCAGTTCTTC.

Ten or more counts support this clonotype. The chain couples TRBV28 to TRBJ2-5; D not resolved. Germline V gene sequence: CDR1 MDHEN, CDR2 SYDVKM. The CDR3 runs to 9 residues. Trimming stripped 6 bases from V and 6 bases from J, with 2 bases between. In DNA, the CDR3 is TGTGCCAGCAGACAGACCCAGTACTTC. It codes for CASRQTQYF.

Concerning this clonotype: This may arise from a read error, as a much more abundant clone is one base away. The J gene is TRBJ1-2, the V gene TRBV28; D remains unclear. CDR1 MDHEN and CDR2 SYDVKM come from the germline V gene. The CDR3 spans 14 residues. Deletions cut 8 bases from V and 0 bases from J, with 13 bases between. The CDR3 nucleotides are TGTGCCAGCTGCAATGAATTAGCTAACTATGGCTACACCTTC. Amino acid sequence: CASCNELANYGYTF.

Notes on this clonotype: One end of the junction is discordant with germline, which a read error may explain. V gene TRBV20-1 combines with J gene TRBJ2-7; TRBD2 aligns across 8 bases. Germline V gene data show CDR1 as DFQATT and CDR2 as SNEGSKA (reference sequence). The CDR3 sequence is 14 residues long. The DNA for the CDR3 is TGCAGTGCTGTTGGTGGCGGGGGGCTTGGCGAGCAGTGCTTC. The encoded protein is CSAVGGGGLGEQCF.

The chain recombines TRBV7-9 with TRBJ2-1, with a weak D call TRBD2 (5 bases). Germline V gene sequence: CDR1 SEHNR, CDR2 FQNEAQ (reference sequence). The CDR3 length is 18 residues. V was clipped by 8 bases and J by 7 bases, with 30 bases between them. The CDR3 here is CASGPPGVSEGIGNEQFF. The CDR3 coding sequence is TGTGCCAGCGGCCCCCCTGGGGTATCAGAGGGAATTGGGAATGAGCAGTTCTTC. Looking up the rest from reference TRBV7-9 and TRBJ2-1 gives the full variable domain: DTGVSQNPRHKITKRGQNVTFRCDPISEHNRLYWYRQTLGQGPEFLTYFQNEAQLEKSRLLSDRFSAERPKGSFSTLEIQRTEQGDSAMYLCASGPPGVSEGIGNEQFFGPGTRLTVL.

As for this clonotype: At one boundary the junction diverges from the germline segment, which might be a read error. The chain uses TRBV4-1 and TRBJ2-7; 8 bases fit TRBD2. This CDR3 contains 17 residues. Germline V lookup: CDR1 MGHRA, CDR2 YSYEKL. CDR3: CVSSHPAGGDKTYKQYF. CDR3 nucleotides: TGCGTCAGCAGCCACCCAGCCGGGGGGGACAAGACCTACAAGCAGTACTTC.

This clonotype was detected only a few times. This may come from a read error, since a much larger clone is one base off. The chain links TRBV10-2 to TRBJ2-3; maybe TRBD1 (5 bases). The CDR3 is made up of 15 amino acids. Germline V gives CDR1 WSHSY, CDR2 SAAADI. The CDR3 here is CTSRDQGRPTDTQYF. The CDR3, as DNA: TGCACCAGCAGAGACCAGGGCAGACCCACAGATACGCAGTATTTT.

The chain is built from TRBV29-1 and TRBJ2-1, with 11 bases that match TRBD2. With V trimmed by 5 bases and J by 2 bases, 14 bases remained unmatched. The CDR3 spans 18 residues. Germline CDR1 SQVTM, CDR2 ANQGSEA. Here the CDR3 reads CSVPQGLAVGTTYNEQFF. As DNA, the CDR3 is TGCAGCGTTCCGCAGGGACTAGCGGTGGGGACTACCTACAATGAGCAGTTCTTC.

This CDR3 reads CASCLMSGNAYNEQFF. CDR3 DNA: TGTGCCAGTTGCCTAATGAGCGGGAACGCCTACAATGAGCAGTTCTTC. V and J are TRBV12-3 or TRBV12-4 and TRBJ2-1, with 7 bases aligning to TRBD2. The CDR3 has 16 residues. V trimming: 9 bases; J trimming: 2 bases; junction bases outside the gene matches: 13.

The chain uses TRBV12-3 or TRBV12-4 and TRBJ2-7, with 14 bases fitting TRBD2. The CDR3 loop spans 15 amino acids. The CDR3, as DNA: TGTGACAACAGAACGGGACTAGCGGGAGCTGGGGAGCAGTACTTC. Protein product: CDNRTGLAGAGEQYF.